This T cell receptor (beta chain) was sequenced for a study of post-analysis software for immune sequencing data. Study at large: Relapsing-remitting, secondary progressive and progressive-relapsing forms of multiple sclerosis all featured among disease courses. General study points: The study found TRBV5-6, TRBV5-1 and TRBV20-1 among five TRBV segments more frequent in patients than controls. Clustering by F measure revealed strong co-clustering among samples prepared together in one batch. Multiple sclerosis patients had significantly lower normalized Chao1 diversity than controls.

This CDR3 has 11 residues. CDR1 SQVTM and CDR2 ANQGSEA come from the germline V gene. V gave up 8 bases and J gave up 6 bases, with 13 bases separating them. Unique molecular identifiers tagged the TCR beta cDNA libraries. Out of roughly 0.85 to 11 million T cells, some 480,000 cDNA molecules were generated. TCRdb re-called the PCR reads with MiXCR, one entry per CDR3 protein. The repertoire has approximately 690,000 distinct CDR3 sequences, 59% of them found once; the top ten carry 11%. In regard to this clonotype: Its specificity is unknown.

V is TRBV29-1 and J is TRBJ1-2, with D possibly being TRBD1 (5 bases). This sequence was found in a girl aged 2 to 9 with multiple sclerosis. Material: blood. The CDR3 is CSSGVGDGYTF. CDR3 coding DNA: TGCAGCTCTGGGGTGGGGGATGGCTACACCTTC. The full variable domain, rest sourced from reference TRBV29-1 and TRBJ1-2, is SAVISQKPSRDICQRGTSLTIQCQVDSQVTMMFWYRQQPGQSLTLIATANQGSEATYESGFVIDKFPISRPNLTFSTLTVSNMSPEDSSIYLCSSGVGDGYTFGSGTRLTVV.